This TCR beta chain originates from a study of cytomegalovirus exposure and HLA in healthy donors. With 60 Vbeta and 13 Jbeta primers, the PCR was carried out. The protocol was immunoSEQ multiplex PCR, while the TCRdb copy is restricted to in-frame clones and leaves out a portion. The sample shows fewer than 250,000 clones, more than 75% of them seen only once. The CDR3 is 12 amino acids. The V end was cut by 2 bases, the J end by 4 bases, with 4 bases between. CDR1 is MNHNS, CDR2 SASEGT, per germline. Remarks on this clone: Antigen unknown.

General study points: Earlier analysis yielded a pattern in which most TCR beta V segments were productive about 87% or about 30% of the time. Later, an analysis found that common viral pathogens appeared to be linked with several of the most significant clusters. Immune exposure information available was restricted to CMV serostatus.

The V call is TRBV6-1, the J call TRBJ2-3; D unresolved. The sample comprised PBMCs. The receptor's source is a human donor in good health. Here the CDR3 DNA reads TGTGCCAGCAGTGAACCAGCAGATACGCAGTATTTT. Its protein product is CASSEPADTQYF.